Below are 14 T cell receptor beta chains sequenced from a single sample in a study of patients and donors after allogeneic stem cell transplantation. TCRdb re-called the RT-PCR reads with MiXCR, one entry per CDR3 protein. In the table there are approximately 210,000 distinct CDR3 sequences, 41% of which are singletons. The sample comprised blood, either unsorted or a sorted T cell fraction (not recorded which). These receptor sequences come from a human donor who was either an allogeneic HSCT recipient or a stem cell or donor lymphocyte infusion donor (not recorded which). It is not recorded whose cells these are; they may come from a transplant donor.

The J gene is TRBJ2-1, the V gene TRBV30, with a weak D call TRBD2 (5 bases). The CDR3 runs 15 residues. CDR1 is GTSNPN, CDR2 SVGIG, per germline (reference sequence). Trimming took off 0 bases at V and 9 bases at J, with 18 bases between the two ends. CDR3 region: CAWSVGLALGGEQFF. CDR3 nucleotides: TGTGCCTGGAGTGTTGGGCTAGCCCTGGGCGGTGAGCAGTTCTTC.

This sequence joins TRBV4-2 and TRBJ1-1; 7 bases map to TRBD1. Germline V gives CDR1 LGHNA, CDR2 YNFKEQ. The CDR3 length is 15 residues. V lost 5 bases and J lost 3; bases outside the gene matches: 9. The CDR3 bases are TGTGCCAGCAGCTTACTAGGGGGCGGGGACACTGAAGCTTTCTTT. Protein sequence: CASSLLGGGDTEAFF.

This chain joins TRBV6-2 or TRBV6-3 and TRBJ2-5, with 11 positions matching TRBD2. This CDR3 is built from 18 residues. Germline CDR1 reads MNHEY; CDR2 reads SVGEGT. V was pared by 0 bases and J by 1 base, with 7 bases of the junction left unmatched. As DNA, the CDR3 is TGTGCCAGCAGTTACTCGATTTCGGGACTAGCGGTCCAAGAGACCCAGTACTTC. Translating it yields CASSYSISGLAVQETQYF.

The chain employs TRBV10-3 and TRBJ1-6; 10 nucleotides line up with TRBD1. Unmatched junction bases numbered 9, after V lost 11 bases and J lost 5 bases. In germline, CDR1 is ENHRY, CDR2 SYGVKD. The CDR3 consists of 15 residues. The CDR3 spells CAVRDRGNDNSPLHF. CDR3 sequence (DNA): TGTGCCGTACGGGACAGGGGTAACGATAATTCACCCCTCCACTTT.

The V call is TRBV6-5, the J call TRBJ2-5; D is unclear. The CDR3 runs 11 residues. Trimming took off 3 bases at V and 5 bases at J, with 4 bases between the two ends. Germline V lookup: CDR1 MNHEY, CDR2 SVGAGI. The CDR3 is CASSYLETQYF. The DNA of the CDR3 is TGTGCCAGCAGTTATCTCGAGACCCAGTACTTC.

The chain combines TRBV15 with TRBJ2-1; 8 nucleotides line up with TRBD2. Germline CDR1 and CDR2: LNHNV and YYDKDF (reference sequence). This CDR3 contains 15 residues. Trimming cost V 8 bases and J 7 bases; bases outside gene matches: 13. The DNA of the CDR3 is TGTGCCACCGGGGGGAGTAACGGGAGGGCGAATGAGCAGTTCTTC. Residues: CATGGSNGRANEQFF.

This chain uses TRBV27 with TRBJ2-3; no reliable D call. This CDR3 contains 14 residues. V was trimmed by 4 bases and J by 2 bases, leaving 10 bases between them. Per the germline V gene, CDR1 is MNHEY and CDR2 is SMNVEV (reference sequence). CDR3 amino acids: CASSSYPPTDTQYF. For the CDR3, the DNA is TGTGCCAGCAGTTCCTACCCTCCCACAGATACGCAGTATTTT.

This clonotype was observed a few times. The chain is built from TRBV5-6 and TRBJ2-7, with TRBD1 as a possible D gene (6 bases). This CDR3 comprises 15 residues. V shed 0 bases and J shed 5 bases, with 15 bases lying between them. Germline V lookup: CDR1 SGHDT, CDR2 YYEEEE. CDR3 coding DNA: TGTGCCAGCAGCTTGGCCCTGGGGGCTCTAAACGAGCAGTACTTC. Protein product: CASSLALGALNEQYF.

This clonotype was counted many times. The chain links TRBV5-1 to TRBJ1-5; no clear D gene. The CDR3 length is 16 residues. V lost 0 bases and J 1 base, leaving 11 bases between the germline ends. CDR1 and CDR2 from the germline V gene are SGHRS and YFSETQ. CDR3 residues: CASSLGPLGSNQPQHF. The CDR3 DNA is TGCGCCAGCAGCTTGGGCCCTCTCGGAAGCAATCAGCCCCAGCATTTT.

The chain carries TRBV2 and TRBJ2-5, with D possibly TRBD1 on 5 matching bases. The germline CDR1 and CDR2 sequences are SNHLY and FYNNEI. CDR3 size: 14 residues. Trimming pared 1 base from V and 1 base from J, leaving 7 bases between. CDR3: CASSEGDSQETQYF. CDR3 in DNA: TGTGCCAGCAGTGAAGGAGACAGCCAAGAGACCCAGTACTTC.

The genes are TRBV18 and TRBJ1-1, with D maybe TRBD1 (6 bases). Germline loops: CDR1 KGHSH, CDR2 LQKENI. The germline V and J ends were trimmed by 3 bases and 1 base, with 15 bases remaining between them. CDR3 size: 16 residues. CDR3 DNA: TGTGCCAGCTCACCTGTCCAGGGGAGGGGGAACACTGAAGCTTTCTTT. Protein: CASSPVQGRGNTEAFF.

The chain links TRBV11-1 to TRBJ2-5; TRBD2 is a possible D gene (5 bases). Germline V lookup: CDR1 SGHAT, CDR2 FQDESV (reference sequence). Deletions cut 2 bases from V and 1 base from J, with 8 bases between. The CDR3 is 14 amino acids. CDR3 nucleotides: TGTGCCAGCAGCTTAACTCTAGCCCAAGAGACCCAGTACTTC. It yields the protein CASSLTLAQETQYF.

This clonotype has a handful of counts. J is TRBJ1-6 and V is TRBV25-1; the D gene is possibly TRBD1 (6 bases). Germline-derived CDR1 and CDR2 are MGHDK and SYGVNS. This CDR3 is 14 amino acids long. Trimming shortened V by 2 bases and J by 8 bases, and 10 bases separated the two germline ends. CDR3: CASSEDRPYSPLHF. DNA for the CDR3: TGTGCCAGCAGTGAAGACAGGCCTTATTCACCCCTCCACTTT. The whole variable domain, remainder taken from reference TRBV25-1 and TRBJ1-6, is EADIYQTPRYLVIGTGKKITLECSQTMGHDKMYWYQQDPGMELHLIHYSYGVNSTEKGDLSSESTVSRIRTEHFPLTLESARPSHTSQYLCASSEDRPYSPLHFGNGTRLTVT.

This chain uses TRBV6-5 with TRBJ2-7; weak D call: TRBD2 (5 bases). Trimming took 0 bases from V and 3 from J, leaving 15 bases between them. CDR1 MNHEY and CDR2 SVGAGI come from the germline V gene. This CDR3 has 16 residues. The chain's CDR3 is CASSYSLGGGLYEQYF. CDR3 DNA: TGTGCCAGCAGTTACTCCCTCGGAGGAGGCCTCTACGAGCAGTACTTC.